This is a list of T cell receptor beta chains from one sample in a study of blood T cell repertoires in COVID-19. Only in-frame clones appear in the TCRdb table, and some are missing; sequencing was by immunoSEQ multiplex PCR. The table lists 150,000 or so clones, more than 60% of them singletons, with roughly 9% in the top ten. Sequenced sample: peripheral blood. The receptors shown here come from a woman in her forties or fifties with active or convalescent COVID-19. CDR3s include the opening cysteine and the closing phenylalanine or tryptophan. Fields, in order: J gene, V gene, CDR3 protein.

>TRBJ2-7|TRBV6-5
CASSSQAGGPWEQYF
>TRBJ1-1|TRBV5-4
CASSPVGSRNTEAFF
>TRBJ1-2|TRBV7-2
CASSDPTGVYGYTF
>TRBJ2-5|TRBV9
CASSGPRDNLQETQYF
>TRBJ1-1|TRBV18
CASSRQGQPPAF
>TRBJ2-1|TRBV5-1
CASSIYNEQFF
>TRBJ1-6|TRBV19
CASSIDYRHRPSYSPLHF
>TRBJ2-7|TRBV25-1
CASSEPGQGVREQYF
>TRBJ2-2|TRBV7-6
CASKRTGTENTGELFF
>TRBJ2-5|TRBV19
CASSMGRLAGGRETQYF
>TRBJ1-2|TRBV29-1
CSVPFGQGRSYGYTF
>TRBJ2-5|TRBV7-2
CASSLVGGGRETQYF
>TRBJ1-2|TRBV2
CASSWDRGRKGYTF
>TRBJ2-2|TRBV6-5
CASSPRAGELFF
>TRBJ1-2|TRBV13
CASSSPGGVGYTF
>TRBJ2-7|TRBV5-5
CASSLAMGQAAEQYF
>TRBJ1-2|TRBV28
CATNKGYGYTF
>TRBJ2-6|TRBV28
CASSPSEGGRGANVLTF
>TRBJ2-3|TRBV7-6
CASSLANTDTQYF
>TRBJ2-3|TRBV4-3
CASSQALADTQYF
>TRBJ1-2|TRBV7-2
CASSVDRGVGGYTF
>TRBJ1-5|TRBV30
CAWSGGGTQPQHF
>TRBJ2-6|TRBV7-6
CASSLEGQGASGANVLTF
>TRBJ2-1|TRBV30
CAWSVGQGLENEQFF
>TRBJ1-2|TRBV28
CASNSNRDGYTF
>TRBJ1-2|TRBV6-2/TRBV6-3
CATSQGDRALYGYTF
>TRBJ2-5|TRBV7-2
CASSLELEGTQYF
>TRBJ2-1|TRBV5-5
CASSFRTGSSYNEQFF
>TRBJ1-1|TRBV29-1
CSVAAQGTNTEAFF
>TRBJ2-5|TRBV5-8
CASSSGTGGMRGETQYF
>TRBJ2-1|TRBV7-8
CASSSPGGKYNEQFF
>TRBJ2-2|TRBV19
CASRAQTGGDTGELFF
>TRBJ2-3|TRBV2
CASSERGALISTDTQYF